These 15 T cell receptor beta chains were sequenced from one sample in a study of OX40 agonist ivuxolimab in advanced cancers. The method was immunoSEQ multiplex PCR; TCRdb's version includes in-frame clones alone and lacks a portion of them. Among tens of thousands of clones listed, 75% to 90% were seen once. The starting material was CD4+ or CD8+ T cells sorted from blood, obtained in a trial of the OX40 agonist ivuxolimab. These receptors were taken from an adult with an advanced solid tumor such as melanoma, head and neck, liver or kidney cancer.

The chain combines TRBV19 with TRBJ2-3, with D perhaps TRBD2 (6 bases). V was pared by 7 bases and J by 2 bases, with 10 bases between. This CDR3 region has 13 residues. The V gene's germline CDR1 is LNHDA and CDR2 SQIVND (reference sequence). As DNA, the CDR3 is TGTGCCAGTAATAGCGGCCACACAGATACGCAGTATTTT. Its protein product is CASNSGHTDTQYF.

The chain's CDR3 is CASRESVGTDTQYF. CDR3 bases: TGTGCCAGCAGGGAATCCGTAGGCACAGATACGCAGTATTTT. J is TRBJ2-3 and V is TRBV6-5; no reliable D call. Trimming removed 6 bases from V and 1 base from J, with 11 bases in between. CDR1 MNHEY and CDR2 SVGAGI come from the germline V gene. This CDR3 has 14 residues.

For the CDR3, the DNA is TGCGCCAGCAGCTTGGCGGAGGGACGGGGCGAGCAGTACTTC. Protein product: CASSLAEGRGEQYF. The rearrangement links TRBV5-1 to TRBJ2-7, with D possibly matching TRBD2 (6 bases). Germline CDR1 reads SGHRS; CDR2 reads YFSETQ. V lost 0 bases to trimming and J lost 6 bases, with 13 bases between them. The CDR3 totals 14 residues. Drawing the rest from reference TRBV5-1 and TRBJ2-7, the complete variable domain is KAGVTQTPRYLIKTRGQQVTLSCSPISGHRSVSWYQQTPGQGLQFLFEYFSETQRNKGNFPGRFSGRQFSNSRSEMNVSTLELGDSALYLCASSLAEGRGEQYFGPGTRLTVT.

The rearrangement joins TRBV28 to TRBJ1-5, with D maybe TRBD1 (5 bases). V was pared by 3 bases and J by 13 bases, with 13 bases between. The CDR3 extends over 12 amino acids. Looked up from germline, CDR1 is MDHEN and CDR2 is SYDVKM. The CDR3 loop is CASSFPKQVQHF. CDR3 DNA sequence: TGTGCCAGCAGTTTCCCCAAACAGGTTCAGCATTTT.

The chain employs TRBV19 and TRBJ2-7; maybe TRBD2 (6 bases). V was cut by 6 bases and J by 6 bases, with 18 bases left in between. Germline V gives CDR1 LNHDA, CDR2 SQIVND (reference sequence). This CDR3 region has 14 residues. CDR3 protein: CASRDLASGGEQYF. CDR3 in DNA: TGTGCCAGTAGAGATCTAGCGTCTGGGGGCGAGCAGTACTTC.

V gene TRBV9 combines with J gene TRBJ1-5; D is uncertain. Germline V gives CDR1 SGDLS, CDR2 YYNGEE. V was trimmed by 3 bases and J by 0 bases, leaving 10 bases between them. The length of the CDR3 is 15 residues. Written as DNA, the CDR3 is TGTGCCAGCAGCGCCAATACGAATAGCAATCAGCCCCAGCATTTT. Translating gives CASSANTNSNQPQHF.

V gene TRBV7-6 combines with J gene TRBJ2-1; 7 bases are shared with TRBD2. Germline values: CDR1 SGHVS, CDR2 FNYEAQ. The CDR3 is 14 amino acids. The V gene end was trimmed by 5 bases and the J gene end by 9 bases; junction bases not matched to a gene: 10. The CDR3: CASSPGLVHGEQFF. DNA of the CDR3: TGTGCCAGCAGCCCCGGACTAGTCCACGGTGAGCAGTTCTTC.

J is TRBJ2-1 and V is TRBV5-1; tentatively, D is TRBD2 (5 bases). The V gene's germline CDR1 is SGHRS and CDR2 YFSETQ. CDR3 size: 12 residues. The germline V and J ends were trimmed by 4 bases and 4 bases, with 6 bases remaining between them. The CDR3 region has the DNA TGCGCCAGCAGCAGCGGTTACAATGAGCAGTTCTTC. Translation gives CASSSGYNEQFF.

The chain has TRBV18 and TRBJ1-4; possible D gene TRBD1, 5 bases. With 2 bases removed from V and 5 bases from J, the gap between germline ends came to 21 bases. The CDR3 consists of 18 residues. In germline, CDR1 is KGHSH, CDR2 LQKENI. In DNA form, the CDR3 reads TGTGCCAGCTCACCAATACCCCCCGCCAGGGAGAAAAATGAAAAACTGTTTTTT. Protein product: CASSPIPPAREKNEKLFF.

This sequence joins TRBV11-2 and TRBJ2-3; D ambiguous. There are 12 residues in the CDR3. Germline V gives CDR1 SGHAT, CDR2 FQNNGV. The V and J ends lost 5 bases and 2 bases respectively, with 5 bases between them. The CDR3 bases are TGTGCCAGCAGCCGGATCACAGATACGCAGTATTTT. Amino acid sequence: CASSRITDTQYF.

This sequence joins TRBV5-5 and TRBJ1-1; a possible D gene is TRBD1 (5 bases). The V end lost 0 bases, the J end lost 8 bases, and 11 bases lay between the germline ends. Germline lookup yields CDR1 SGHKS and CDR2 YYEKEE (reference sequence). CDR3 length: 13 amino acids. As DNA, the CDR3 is TGTGCCAGCAGCTTGGAGTGGGGCGGAGAAGCTTTCTTT. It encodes CASSLEWGGEAFF.

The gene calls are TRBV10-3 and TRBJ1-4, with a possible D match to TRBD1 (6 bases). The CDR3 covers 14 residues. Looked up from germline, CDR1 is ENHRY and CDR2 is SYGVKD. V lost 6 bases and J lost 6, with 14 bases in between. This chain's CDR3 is CAISPGGGDEKLFF. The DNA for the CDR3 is TGTGCCATCAGCCCCGGCGGGGGCGATGAAAAACTGTTTTTT.

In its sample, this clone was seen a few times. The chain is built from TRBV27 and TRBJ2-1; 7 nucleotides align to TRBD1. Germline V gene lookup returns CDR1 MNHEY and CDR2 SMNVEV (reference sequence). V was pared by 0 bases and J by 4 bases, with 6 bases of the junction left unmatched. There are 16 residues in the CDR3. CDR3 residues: CASSLSQTGWYNEQFF. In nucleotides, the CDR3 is TGTGCCAGCAGTTTATCCCAGACAGGGTGGTACAATGAGCAGTTCTTC.

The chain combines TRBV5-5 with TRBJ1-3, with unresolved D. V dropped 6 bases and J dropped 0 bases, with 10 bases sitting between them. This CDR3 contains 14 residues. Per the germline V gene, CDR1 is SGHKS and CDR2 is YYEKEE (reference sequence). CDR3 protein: CASTLGSSGNTIYF. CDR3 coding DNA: TGTGCCAGCACCTTAGGGAGCTCTGGAAACACCATATATTTT. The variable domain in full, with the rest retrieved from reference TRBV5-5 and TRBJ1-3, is DAGVTQSPTHLIKTRGQQVTLRCSPISGHKSVSWYQQVLGQGPQFIFQYYEKEERGRGNFPDRFSARQFPNYSSELNVNALLLGDSALYLCASTLGSSGNTIYFGEGSWLTVV.

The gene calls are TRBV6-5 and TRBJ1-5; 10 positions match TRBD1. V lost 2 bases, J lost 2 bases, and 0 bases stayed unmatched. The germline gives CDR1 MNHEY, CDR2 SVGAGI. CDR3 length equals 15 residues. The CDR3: CASSYGTGGNQPQHF. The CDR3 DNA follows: TGTGCCAGCAGTTACGGGACAGGGGGCAATCAGCCCCAGCATTTT.